The clone carrying this TCR beta chain was counted a single time. The data belong to a study of blood T cell repertoires in COVID-19. Looking at the study overall: Nucleic acid was either cDNA or gDNA, and it came from T cells, B-cell-depleted T cells, or PBMCs.

J gave up 4 bases and V 5 bases, and 5 bases lay outside the gene matches. This CDR3 spans 15 amino acids. From germline, CDR1 is SEHNR and CDR2 FQNEAQ (reference sequence). In the original processing: Estimated nucleated cell counts came from reference gene primer amplification. TCRdb keeps only in-frame clones here, not all; method: immunoSEQ multiplex PCR. D and trimming were read from the DNA, whereas the V and J calls and clone size are those reported in that table. The sample carries under 300,000 clones, approximately 90% recorded once. Ages ranged from about 18 to 89 years, with residence in about 23 US areas.

Specimen: PBMCs or T cells enriched from blood (not recorded which). J is TRBJ2-2 and V is TRBV7-9; 9 bases match TRBD1. The clonotype comes from a woman aged 60 to 75 in a cohort exposed to, infected with or recovered from COVID-19 (not recorded which). The CDR3 DNA reads TGTGCCAGCAGCCGTACAGGGGGCGGCACCGGGGAGCTGTTTTTT. This codes for CASSRTGGGTGELFF.